Given below is one T cell receptor beta chain in context. These data originate in a study of early T cells in non-severe SARS-CoV-2 infection. The CDR3 is 16 amino acids. V was shortened by 3 bases and J by 1 base, with 11 bases between the two germline ends. Germline loops: CDR1 SGHKS, CDR2 YYEKEE (reference sequence). TCRdb fed the 5' RACE reads into MiXCR, producing one record per CDR3 protein. The sample carries approximately 70,000 distinct CDR3 sequences, 12% recorded once. J is TRBJ2-6 and V is TRBV5-5, with D tentatively TRBD2 (5 bases). This receptor was taken from an adult who was a healthcare worker with PCR-confirmed SARS-CoV-2 infection or an uninfected control (not recorded which). Specimen: whole blood, collected at baseline. DNA for the CDR3: TGTGCCAGCAGCTGGGAGAACTCATCTGGGGCCAACGTCCTGACTTTC. This codes for CASSWENSSGANVLTF.